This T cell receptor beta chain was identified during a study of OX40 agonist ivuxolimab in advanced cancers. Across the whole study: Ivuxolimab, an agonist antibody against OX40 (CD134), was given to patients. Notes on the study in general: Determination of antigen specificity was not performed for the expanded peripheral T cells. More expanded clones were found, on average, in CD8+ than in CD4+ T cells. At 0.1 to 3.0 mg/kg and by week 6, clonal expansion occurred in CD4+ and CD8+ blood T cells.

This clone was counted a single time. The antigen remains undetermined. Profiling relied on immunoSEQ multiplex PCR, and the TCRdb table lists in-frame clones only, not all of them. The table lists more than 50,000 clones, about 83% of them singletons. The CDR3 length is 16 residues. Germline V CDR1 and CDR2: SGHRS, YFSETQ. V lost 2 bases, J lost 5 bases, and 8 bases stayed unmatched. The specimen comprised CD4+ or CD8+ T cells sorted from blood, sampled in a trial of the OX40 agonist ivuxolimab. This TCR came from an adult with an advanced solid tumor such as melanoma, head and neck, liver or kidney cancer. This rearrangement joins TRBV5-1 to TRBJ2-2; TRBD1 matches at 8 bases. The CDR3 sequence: CASSFVQGVETGELFF. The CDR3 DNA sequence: TGCGCCAGCAGCTTCGTACAGGGGGTAGAGACCGGGGAGCTGTTTTTT.